The 6 T cell receptor beta chains below come from one sample, sequenced in a study of blood T cell repertoires in COVID-19. Assay: immunoSEQ multiplex PCR; the TCRdb copy retains only in-frame clones and omits some. In the table there are about 350,000 clones, roughly 86% of which are singletons. The sample taken for sequencing was PBMCs or T cells enriched from blood (not recorded which). The receptors were gathered from a woman aged 25-40 years who had been exposed to COVID-19.

The chain uses TRBV4-1 and TRBJ1-2, with 8 nucleotides matching TRBD1. CDR3 length: 18 residues. Germline CDR1 MGHRA, CDR2 YSYEKL. V was clipped by 0 bases and J by 5 bases; unmatched bases: 14. CDR3 region: CASSQDGGPGQVQYGYTF. Here the CDR3 DNA reads TGCGCCAGCAGCCAAGATGGGGGACCGGGACAGGTGCAATATGGCTACACCTTC.

This clone came up once. The chain combines TRBV11-3 with TRBJ2-2, with 13 bases matching TRBD2. The CDR3 contains 19 residues. Unmatched junction bases numbered 12, after V lost 4 bases and J lost 4 bases. Germline CDR1 and CDR2: SGHNT and YENEEA. CDR3 sequence reads: CASSSTGLAGVHGTGELFF. The DNA for the CDR3 is TGTGCCAGCAGCTCGACAGGACTAGCGGGAGTTCATGGCACCGGGGAGCTGTTTTTT.

The chain joins TRBV7-3 to TRBJ2-1; tentative D call: TRBD1 (5 bases). V lost 3 bases and J lost 12, with 12 bases in between. This CDR3 has 12 amino acids. Per germline, CDR1 SGHTA and CDR2 FQGTGA. The DNA for the CDR3 is TGTGCCAGCAGCTTCGACGGTCAGGGGCAGTTCTTC. It yields the protein CASSFDGQGQFF.

The gene calls are TRBV7-8 and TRBJ1-5; D possibly corresponds to TRBD1 (5 bases). V shed 0 bases and J shed 6 bases, with 6 bases lying between them. This CDR3 has 13 residues. Germline-derived CDR1 and CDR2 are SGHVS and FQNEAQ. The CDR3 spells CASSLAQGQPQHF. CDR3 bases: TGTGCCAGCAGCTTAGCGCAGGGTCAGCCCCAGCATTTT.

This chain connects TRBV19 to TRBJ1-5, with 8 bases lining up with TRBD1. Germline V gene lookup returns CDR1 LNHDA and CDR2 SQIVND (reference sequence). This CDR3 contains 17 residues. The J segment lost 1 base and the V segment lost 7 bases, leaving 12 bases of the junction unmatched. CDR3 sequence: CASNEGQAARSNQPQHF. The CDR3 DNA sequence: TGTGCCAGTAATGAGGGACAGGCGGCGAGAAGCAATCAGCCCCAGCATTTT. The full variable domain, rest sourced from reference TRBV19 and TRBJ1-5, is DGGITQSPKYLFRKEGQNVTLSCEQNLNHDAMYWYRQDPGQGLRLIYYSQIVNDFQKGDIAEGYSVSREKKESFPLTVTSAQKNPTAFYLCASNEGQAARSNQPQHFGDGTRLSIL.

The chain recombines TRBV19 with TRBJ2-1; 10 nucleotides line up with TRBD2. The CDR3 has 17 amino acids. Per the germline V gene, CDR1 is LNHDA and CDR2 is SQIVND (reference sequence). V shed 3 bases, J shed 9 bases, and the junction held 14 bases outside the gene matches. The CDR3 region has the DNA TGTGCCAGTAGTATTTGGGGTCTAGCGGGAGCTTTCGGTGAGCAGTTCTTC. As protein: CASSIWGLAGAFGEQFF.